This TCR beta chain was found in a study of CD8 T cells in Susac syndrome. TCR beta was sequenced from blood CD8+ and CD4+ T cells. Under recently defined diagnostic criteria, the patients with Susac syndrome qualified as having definite or probable disease. The CDR3 extends over 14 amino acids. In germline, CDR1 is DFQATT, CDR2 SNEGSKA (reference sequence). The germline V and J ends were trimmed by 1 base and 5 bases, with 15 bases remaining between them. Notes on this clonotype: The target antigen is unknown.

Random-hexamer reverse transcription was applied to 0.5 to 1 ug RNA. TCRdb independently ran MiXCR on the immunoSEQ multiplex PCR reads; one entry per CDR3 protein. The sample records roughly 140,000 distinct CDR3 sequences, roughly 95% being singletons. Study-level findings and limits: Repertoires of Susac syndrome CD4+ T cells lacked clonal expansion.

The sequenced sample consisted of CD4+ T cells from PBMCs. This sequence joins TRBV20-1 and TRBJ2-7; D is perhaps TRBD1 (5 bases). The TCR was taken from a human donor with Susac syndrome. This CDR3 reads CSARVQGRLNEQYF. As DNA, the CDR3 is TGCAGTGCTAGAGTCCAGGGCCGGCTTAACGAGCAGTACTTC.